This T cell receptor (beta chain) was observed in a study of blood T cell repertoires in COVID-19. The CDR3 spans 15 residues. The V gene's germline CDR1 is LGHNA and CDR2 YNFKEQ. V was shortened by 3 bases and J by 10 bases, with 20 bases between the two germline ends. Using immunoSEQ multiplex PCR, the repertoire was profiled, and TCRdb retains in-frame clones only, with some absent. The sample has roughly 110,000 clones; around nine tenths are singletons. A single count supports this clone. This TCR was recovered from a woman in her 30s with acute or convalescent COVID-19. Sample: peripheral blood. The rearrangement joins TRBV4-2 to TRBJ2-3; D possibly corresponds to TRBD2 (5 bases). CDR3 bases: TGTGCCAGCAGCCAGGCCTCTAAGGGAGATTTGCCGCAGTATTTT. Amino acids: CASSQASKGDLPQYF.